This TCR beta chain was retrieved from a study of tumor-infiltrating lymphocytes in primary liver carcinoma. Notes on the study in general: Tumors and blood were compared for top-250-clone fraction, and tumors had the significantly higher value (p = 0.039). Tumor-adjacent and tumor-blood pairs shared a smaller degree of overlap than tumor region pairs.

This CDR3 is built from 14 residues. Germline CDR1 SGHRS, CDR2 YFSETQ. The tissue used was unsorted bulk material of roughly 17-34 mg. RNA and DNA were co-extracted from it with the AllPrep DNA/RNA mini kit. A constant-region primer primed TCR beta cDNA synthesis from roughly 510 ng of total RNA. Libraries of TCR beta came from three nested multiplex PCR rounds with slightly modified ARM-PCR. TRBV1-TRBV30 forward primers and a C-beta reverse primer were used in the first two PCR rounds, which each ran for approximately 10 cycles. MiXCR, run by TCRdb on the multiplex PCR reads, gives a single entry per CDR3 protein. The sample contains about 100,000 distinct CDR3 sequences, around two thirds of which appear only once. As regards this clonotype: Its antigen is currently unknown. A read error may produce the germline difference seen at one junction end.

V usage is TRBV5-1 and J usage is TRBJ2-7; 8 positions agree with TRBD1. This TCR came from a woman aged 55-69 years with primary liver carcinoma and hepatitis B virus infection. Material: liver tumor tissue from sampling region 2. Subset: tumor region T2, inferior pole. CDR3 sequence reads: CASSLTGGIYEQYF. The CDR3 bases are TGCGCCAGCAGCTTGACAGGGGGTATCTACGAGCAGTATTTC. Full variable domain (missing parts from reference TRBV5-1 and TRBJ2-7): KAGVTQTPRYLIKTRGQQVTLSCSPISGHRSVSWYQQTPGQGLQFLFEYFSETQRNKGNFPGRFSGRQFSNSRSEMNVSTLELGDSALYLCASSLTGGIYEQYFGPGTRLTVT.